Here is one T cell receptor (beta chain) with its context. Trimming pared 6 bases from V and 4 bases from J, leaving 15 bases between. The germline V gene has CDR1 LNHDA and CDR2 SQIVND (reference sequence). CDR3 length equals 14 residues. This sample is drawn from a study of STAT5B mutations in CD4+ large granular lymphocyte leukemia. The protocol was immunoSEQ multiplex PCR, while the TCRdb copy is restricted to in-frame clones and leaves out a portion. The data show 30,000 to 40,000 clones, 69% seen once. The chain has TRBV19 and TRBJ1-2, with D maybe TRBD1 (5 bases). The sequenced sample was CD4+ T cells from blood buffy coats. This TCR came from a human donor in good health. CDR3 residues: CASRALGEAYGYTF. CDR3 DNA: TGTGCCAGTAGGGCGTTGGGGGAAGCCTATGGCTACACCTTC.